This T cell receptor (beta chain) was sequenced in a study of T cell repertoires and HLA-DP antigens. On the study more broadly: In vitro CD4+ alloreactivity was against HeLa-presented HLA-DP.

The primer mix covered 54 TRBV segments and 13 TRBJ segments. TCRdb keeps only in-frame clones here, not all; method: immunoSEQ multiplex PCR. Of just over 2,000 clones in the sample, under 80% are singletons; the top ten hold about 50%. After about 15 days, CD4+ cells were restimulated roughly 24 h with the same allogeneic DPB1. Retrovirally transduced HeLa cells with HLA-DPA1/DPB1, HLA-DM, invariant chain and CD80 served as stimulators. Irradiated (100 Gy) HeLa cells stimulated CD4+ cells at 3:1 with about 51 U/mL IL-2. The CDR3 has 15 amino acids. Germline CDR1 SGHNT, CDR2 YYREEE (reference sequence). The ends were cut back, 0 bases at V and 6 bases at J, with 14 bases in the middle.

The chain uses TRBV5-4 and TRBJ2-3; D is possibly TRBD2 (7 bases). The sample comprised CD137- CD4+ T cells from cultured PBMCs. This clonotype was sampled from a man aged 45-65 years in good health and CMV-seronegative. The DNA of the CDR3 is TGTGCCAGCAGCTTGGGGGGCAGGGGAGGGGATACGCAGTATTTT. As protein: CASSLGGRGGDTQYF.